The rows below give T cell receptor beta chains drawn from one sample of a study of cytomegalovirus exposure and HLA in healthy donors. The data were produced by immunoSEQ multiplex PCR, yet TCRdb's version contains in-frame clones alone and is incomplete. The repertoire consists of around 120,000 clones, with under 85% occurring once and the leading ten covering 3.5% to 4%. Sample: PBMCs. The receptors were gathered from a human donor in good health. CDR3s include the opening cysteine and the closing phenylalanine or tryptophan. The order of the fields is D gene, V gene, clone size, J gene, CDR3 protein, CDR3 DNA. A D gene is named only where the DNA matches it firmly. Only part of the rows carry a size: once, few, many, or a class if the clone is expanded.

d_gene: TRBD2
v_gene: TRBV10-1
abundance: few
j_gene: TRBJ2-3
CDR3aa: CASSESMLAGVKDTQYF
CDR3nt: TGCGCCAGCAGTGAGTCCATGCTAGCGGGAGTTAAAGATACGCAGTATTTT

d_gene: NA
v_gene: TRBV27
abundance: NA
j_gene: TRBJ2-1
CDR3aa: CASSTSRSGYNEQFF
CDR3nt: TGTGCCAGCAGTACCAGCAGGTCTGGCTACAATGAGCAGTTCTTC

d_gene: TRBD2
v_gene: TRBV4-2
abundance: NA
j_gene: TRBJ2-3
CDR3aa: CASSQELAGHTQYF
CDR3nt: TGTGCCAGCAGCCAAGAACTAGCGGGTCATACGCAGTATTTT

d_gene: NA
v_gene: TRBV6-6
abundance: NA
j_gene: TRBJ1-1
CDR3aa: CASSSRTDYLNTEAFF
CDR3nt: TGTGCCAGCAGTTCACGGACAGATTACTTGAACACTGAAGCTTTCTTT

d_gene: NA
v_gene: TRBV6-5
abundance: NA
j_gene: TRBJ1-6
CDR3aa: CASRRGPPNSPLHF
CDR3nt: TGTGCCAGCAGACGAGGGCCCCCAAATTCACCCCTCCACTTT

d_gene: NA
v_gene: TRBV5-4
abundance: NA
j_gene: TRBJ2-7
CDR3aa: CASRRGITGNYEQYF
CDR3nt: TGTGCCAGCAGAAGAGGGATCACAGGGAACTACGAGCAGTACTTC

d_gene: TRBD2
v_gene: TRBV25-1
abundance: NA
j_gene: TRBJ2-1
CDR3aa: CASSDISGRAANEQFF
CDR3nt: TGTGCCAGCAGTGATATTAGCGGGAGGGCCGCTAATGAGCAGTTCTTC

d_gene: NA
v_gene: TRBV5-1
abundance: NA
j_gene: TRBJ2-3
CDR3aa: CASSAGLPTDTQYF
CDR3nt: TGCGCCAGCAGCGCGGGTCTCCCTACAGATACGCAGTATTTT

d_gene: TRBD1
v_gene: TRBV2
abundance: few
j_gene: TRBJ1-5
CDR3aa: CASGIRRQGVNQPQHF
CDR3nt: TGTGCCAGCGGGATTAGGAGACAGGGGGTTAATCAGCCCCAGCATTTT

d_gene: NA
v_gene: TRBV6-5
abundance: NA
j_gene: TRBJ1-1
CDR3aa: CASSLDTADTEAFF
CDR3nt: TGTGCCAGCAGCCTTGACACGGCCGACACTGAAGCTTTCTTT

d_gene: NA
v_gene: TRBV5-1
abundance: NA
j_gene: TRBJ1-5
CDR3aa: CASSFFDSPNQPQHF
CDR3nt: TGCGCCAGCAGCTTTTTCGACTCTCCCAATCAGCCCCAGCATTTT

d_gene: TRBD1
v_gene: TRBV28
abundance: NA
j_gene: TRBJ2-5
CDR3aa: CASSSDRVIWETQYF
CDR3nt: TGTGCCAGCAGTTCCGACAGGGTCATTTGGGAGACCCAGTACTTC

d_gene: NA
v_gene: TRBV10-3
abundance: few
j_gene: TRBJ1-1
CDR3aa: CAIRGGNTEAFF
CDR3nt: TGTGCCATCAGGGGAGGGAACACTGAAGCTTTCTTT

d_gene: NA
v_gene: TRBV6-5
abundance: NA
j_gene: TRBJ1-2
CDR3aa: CASSYGAGKILGGYTF
CDR3nt: TGTGCCAGCAGTTACGGGGCAGGCAAGATCCTAGGGGGCTACACCTTC

d_gene: TRBD1
v_gene: TRBV18
abundance: NA
j_gene: TRBJ1-5
CDR3aa: CASSPDRAEIQPQHF
CDR3nt: TGTGCCAGCTCACCCGACAGGGCAGAGATTCAGCCCCAGCATTTT

d_gene: NA
v_gene: TRBV6-5
abundance: NA
j_gene: TRBJ1-3
CDR3aa: CASSYSSDNSGNTIYF
CDR3nt: TGTGCCAGCAGTTACTCCTCCGACAACTCTGGAAACACCATATATTTT

d_gene: NA
v_gene: TRBV2
abundance: NA
j_gene: TRBJ1-2
CDR3aa: CASSYQGFNYGYTF
CDR3nt: TGTGCCAGCAGTTATCAGGGATTCAACTATGGCTACACCTTC

d_gene: NA
v_gene: TRBV6-6
abundance: NA
j_gene: TRBJ2-1
CDR3aa: CASTMTRRGYNEQFF
CDR3nt: TGTGCCAGCACTATGACTAGACGGGGTTACAATGAGCAGTTCTTC

d_gene: TRBD1
v_gene: TRBV2
abundance: NA
j_gene: TRBJ1-5
CDR3aa: CASSRLQGVNSNQPQHF
CDR3nt: TGTGCCAGCAGTAGACTACAGGGGGTGAATAGCAATCAGCCCCAGCATTTT

d_gene: NA
v_gene: TRBV6-5
abundance: NA
j_gene: TRBJ1-1
CDR3aa: CASQGFPVGASEAFF
CDR3nt: TGTGCCAGCCAAGGGTTTCCCGTGGGGGCCTCTGAAGCTTTCTTT

d_gene: NA
v_gene: TRBV10-1
abundance: NA
j_gene: TRBJ2-7
CDR3aa: CASSLSATGREQYF
CDR3nt: TGCGCCAGCAGCCTCAGCGCGACAGGGAGGGAGCAGTACTTC

d_gene: NA
v_gene: TRBV5-5
abundance: NA
j_gene: TRBJ1-2
CDR3aa: CASSVAQGNYGYTF
CDR3nt: TGTGCCAGCAGCGTCGCTCAGGGTAACTATGGCTACACCTTC

d_gene: TRBD2
v_gene: TRBV6-1
abundance: few
j_gene: TRBJ2-1
CDR3aa: CASSEWGTSGYNEQFF
CDR3nt: TGTGCCAGCAGCGAATGGGGGACTAGCGGCTACAATGAGCAGTTCTTC

d_gene: TRBD2
v_gene: TRBV7-2
abundance: NA
j_gene: TRBJ2-7
CDR3aa: CASSSGLAYSYEQYF
CDR3nt: TGTGCCAGCAGCTCAGGACTAGCGTACTCCTACGAGCAGTACTTC

d_gene: NA
v_gene: TRBV9
abundance: NA
j_gene: TRBJ2-1
CDR3aa: CASSRGGTQGSYNEQFF
CDR3nt: TGTGCCAGCAGTAGGGGGGGAACCCAAGGCTCCTACAATGAGCAGTTCTTC

d_gene: TRBD1
v_gene: TRBV4-1
abundance: NA
j_gene: TRBJ1-2
CDR3aa: CASSQEGPGGLYGYTF
CDR3nt: TGCGCCAGCAGCCAAGAAGGGCCAGGGGGCCTCTATGGCTACACCTTC

d_gene: TRBD1
v_gene: TRBV6-6
abundance: NA
j_gene: TRBJ2-7
CDR3aa: CASRPTGTSYEQYF
CDR3nt: TGTGCCAGCAGACCGACAGGGACATCCTACGAGCAGTACTTC

d_gene: NA
v_gene: TRBV7-7
abundance: NA
j_gene: TRBJ1-4
CDR3aa: CASSAGLENEKLFF
CDR3nt: TGTGCTAGCAGTGCGGGACTGGAGAATGAAAAACTGTTTTTT

d_gene: TRBD1
v_gene: TRBV5-1
abundance: NA
j_gene: TRBJ1-4
CDR3aa: CASNQAGGPNEKLFF
CDR3nt: TGCGCCAGCAACCAAGCAGGGGGGCCTAATGAAAAACTGTTTTTT

d_gene: NA
v_gene: TRBV7-6
abundance: NA
j_gene: TRBJ2-2
CDR3aa: CASTFGQGRTGELFF
CDR3nt: TGTGCCAGCACCTTCGGTCAGGGCCGTACCGGGGAGCTGTTTTTT

d_gene: TRBD2
v_gene: TRBV9
abundance: once
j_gene: TRBJ2-1
CDR3aa: CASSVGTSSYNEQFF
CDR3nt: TGTGCCAGCAGCGTGGGGACTAGCTCCTACAATGAGCAGTTCTTC

d_gene: TRBD1
v_gene: TRBV28
abundance: few
j_gene: TRBJ2-2
CDR3aa: CASSLTGGNTGELFF
CDR3nt: TGTGCCAGCAGTCTGACAGGGGGTAACACCGGGGAGCTGTTTTTT

d_gene: NA
v_gene: TRBV5-6
abundance: NA
j_gene: TRBJ1-2
CDR3aa: CATSLGVGYTF
CDR3nt: TGTGCCACCAGCCTCGGAGTTGGCTACACCTTC

d_gene: TRBD2
v_gene: TRBV27
abundance: few
j_gene: TRBJ2-1
CDR3aa: CASSLRLAGGNEQFF
CDR3nt: TGTGCCAGCAGTTTACGACTAGCGGGAGGTAATGAGCAGTTCTTC

d_gene: NA
v_gene: TRBV21-1
abundance: NA
j_gene: TRBJ1-5
CDR3aa: CARPGEGPGAYSNQPQHF
CDR3nt: TGTGCCAGGCCCGGGGAGGGGCCCGGAGCTTATAGCAATCAGCCCCAGCATTTT